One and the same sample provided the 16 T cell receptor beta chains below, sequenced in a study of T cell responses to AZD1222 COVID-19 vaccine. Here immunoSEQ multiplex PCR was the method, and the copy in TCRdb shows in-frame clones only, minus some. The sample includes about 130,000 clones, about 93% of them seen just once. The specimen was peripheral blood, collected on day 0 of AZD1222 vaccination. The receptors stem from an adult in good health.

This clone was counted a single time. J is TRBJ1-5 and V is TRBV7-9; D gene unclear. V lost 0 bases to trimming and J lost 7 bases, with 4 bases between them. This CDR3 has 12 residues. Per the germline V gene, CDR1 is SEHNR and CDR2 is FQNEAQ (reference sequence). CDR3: CASSLAQQPQHF. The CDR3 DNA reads TGTGCCAGCAGCTTAGCCCAGCAGCCCCAGCATTTT.

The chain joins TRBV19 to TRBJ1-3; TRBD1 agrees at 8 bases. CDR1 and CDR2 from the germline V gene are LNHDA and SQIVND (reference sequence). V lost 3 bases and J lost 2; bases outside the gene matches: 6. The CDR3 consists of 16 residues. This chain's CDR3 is CASSIRKTGAGNTIYF. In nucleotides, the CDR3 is TGTGCCAGTAGTATTCGGAAGACAGGGGCTGGAAACACCATATATTTT.

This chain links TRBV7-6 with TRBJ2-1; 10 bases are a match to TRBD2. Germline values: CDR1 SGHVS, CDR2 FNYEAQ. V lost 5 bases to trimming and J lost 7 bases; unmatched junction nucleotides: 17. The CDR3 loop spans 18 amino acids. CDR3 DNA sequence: TGTGCCAGCAGCCGTGGGACTAGCGTTCCTTGGACCGCTAATGAGCAGTTCTTC. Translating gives CASSRGTSVPWTANEQFF.

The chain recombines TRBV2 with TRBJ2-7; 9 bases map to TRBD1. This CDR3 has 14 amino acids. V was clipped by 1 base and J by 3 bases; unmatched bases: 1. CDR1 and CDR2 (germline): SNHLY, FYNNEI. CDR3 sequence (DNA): TGTGCCAGCAGTGAAGTGGGACAGGGCTACGAGCAGTACTTC. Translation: CASSEVGQGYEQYF.

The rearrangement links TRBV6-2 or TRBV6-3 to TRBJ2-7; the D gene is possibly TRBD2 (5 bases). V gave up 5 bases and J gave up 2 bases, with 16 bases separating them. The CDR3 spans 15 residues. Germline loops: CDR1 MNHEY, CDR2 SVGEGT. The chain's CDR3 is CASSTIGLLTYEQYF. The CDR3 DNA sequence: TGTGCCAGCAGTACCATAGGACTCCTTACCTACGAGCAGTACTTC.

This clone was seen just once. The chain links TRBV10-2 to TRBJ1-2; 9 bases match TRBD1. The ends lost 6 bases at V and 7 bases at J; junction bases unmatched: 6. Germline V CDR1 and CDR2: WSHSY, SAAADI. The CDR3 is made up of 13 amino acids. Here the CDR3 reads CASSGDRVGGYTF. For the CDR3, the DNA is TGCGCCAGCAGCGGGGACAGGGTCGGTGGCTACACCTTC.

The CDR3, as DNA: TGTGCCAGCGGCCGCGGGACTCCGAGGAATGAGCAGTTCTTC. This gives the protein CASGRGTPRNEQFF. This chain connects TRBV28 to TRBJ2-1; D is possibly TRBD2 (6 bases). This CDR3 is built from 14 residues. Deletions cut 8 bases from V and 7 bases from J, with 18 bases between. The germline V gene encodes CDR1 MDHEN and CDR2 SYDVKM.

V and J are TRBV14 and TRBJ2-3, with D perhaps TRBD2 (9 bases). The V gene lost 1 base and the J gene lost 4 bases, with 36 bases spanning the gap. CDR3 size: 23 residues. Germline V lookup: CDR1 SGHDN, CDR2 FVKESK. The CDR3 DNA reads TGTGCCAGCAGCCAAGGTGGGACAGGCCCCGTGGTAGCGGGAGCCGGTCCCGCAGATACGCAGTATTTT. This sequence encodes CASSQGGTGPVVAGAGPADTQYF.

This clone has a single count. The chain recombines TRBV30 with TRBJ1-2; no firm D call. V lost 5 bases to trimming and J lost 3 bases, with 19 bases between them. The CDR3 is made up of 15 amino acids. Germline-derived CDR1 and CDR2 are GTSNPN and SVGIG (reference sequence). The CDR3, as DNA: TGTGCCTGGTGCTTGACGGACCCCGGCGACTATGGCTACACCTTC. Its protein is CAWCLTDPGDYGYTF.

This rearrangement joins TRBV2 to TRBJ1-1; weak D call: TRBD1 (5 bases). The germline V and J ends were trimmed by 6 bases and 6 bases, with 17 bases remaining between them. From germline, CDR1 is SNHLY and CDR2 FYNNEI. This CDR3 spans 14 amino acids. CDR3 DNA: TGTGCCAGCAGGCCAGGACATGATCACCCTGAAGCTTTCTTT. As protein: CASRPGHDHPEAFF.

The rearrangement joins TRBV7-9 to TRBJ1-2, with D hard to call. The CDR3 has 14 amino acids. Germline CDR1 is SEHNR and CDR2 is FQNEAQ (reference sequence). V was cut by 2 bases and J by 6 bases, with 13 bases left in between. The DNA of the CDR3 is TGTGCCAGCAGCTTATCTACCGGGAGCCATGGCTACACCTTC. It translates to CASSLSTGSHGYTF.

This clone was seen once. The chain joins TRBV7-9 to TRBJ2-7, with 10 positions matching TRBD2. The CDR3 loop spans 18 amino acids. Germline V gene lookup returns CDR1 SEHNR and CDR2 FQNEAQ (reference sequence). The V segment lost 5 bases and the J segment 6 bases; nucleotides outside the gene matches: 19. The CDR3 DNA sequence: TGTGCCAGCAGCCCCTGGGCTAGCGGGAGAACAGTTGAATCCGAGCAGTACTTC. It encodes CASSPWASGRTVESEQYF.

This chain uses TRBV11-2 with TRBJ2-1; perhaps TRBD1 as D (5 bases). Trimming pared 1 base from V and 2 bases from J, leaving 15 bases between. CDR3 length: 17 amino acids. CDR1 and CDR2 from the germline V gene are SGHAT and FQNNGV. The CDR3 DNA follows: TGTGCCAGCAGCTTAGGGGTATGGGGCGGTCCCTACAATGAGCAGTTCTTC. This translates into CASSLGVWGGPYNEQFF. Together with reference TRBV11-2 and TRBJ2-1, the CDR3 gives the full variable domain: EAGVAQSPRYKIIEKRQSVAFWCNPISGHATLYWYQQILGQGPKLLIQFQNNGVVDDSQLPKDRFSAERLKGVDSTLKIQPAKLEDSAVYLCASSLGVWGGPYNEQFFGPGTRLTVL.

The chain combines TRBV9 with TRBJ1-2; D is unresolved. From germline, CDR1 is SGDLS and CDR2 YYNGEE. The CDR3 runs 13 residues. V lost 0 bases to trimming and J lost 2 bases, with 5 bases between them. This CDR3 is CASSVDDNYGYTF. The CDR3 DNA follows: TGTGCCAGCAGCGTAGATGACAACTATGGCTACACCTTC. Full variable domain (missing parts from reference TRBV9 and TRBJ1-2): DSGVTQTPKHLITATGQRVTLRCSPRSGDLSVYWYQQSLDQGLQFLIQYYNGEERAKGNILERFSAQQFPDLHSELNLSSLELGDSALYFCASSVDDNYGYTFGSGTRLTVV.

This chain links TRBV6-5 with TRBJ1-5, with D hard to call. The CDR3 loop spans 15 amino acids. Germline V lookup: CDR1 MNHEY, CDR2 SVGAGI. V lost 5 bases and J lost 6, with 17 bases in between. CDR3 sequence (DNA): TGTGCCAGCAGTAAGGTTCAAGGGCAGAGTCAGCCCCAGCATTTT. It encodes CASSKVQGQSQPQHF.

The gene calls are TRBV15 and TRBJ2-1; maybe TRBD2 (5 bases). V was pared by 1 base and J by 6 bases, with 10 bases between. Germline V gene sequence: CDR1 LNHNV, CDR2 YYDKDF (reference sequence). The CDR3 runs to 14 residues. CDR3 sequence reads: CATSRGAVGNEQFF. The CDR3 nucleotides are TGTGCCACCAGCAGAGGAGCGGTGGGCAATGAGCAGTTCTTC. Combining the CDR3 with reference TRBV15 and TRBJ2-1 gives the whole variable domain DAMVIQNPRYQVTQFGKPVTLSCSQTLNHNVMYWYQQKSSQAPKLLFHYYDKDFNNEADTPDNFQSRRPNTSFCFLDIRSPGLGDTAMYLCATSRGAVGNEQFFGPGTRLTVL.